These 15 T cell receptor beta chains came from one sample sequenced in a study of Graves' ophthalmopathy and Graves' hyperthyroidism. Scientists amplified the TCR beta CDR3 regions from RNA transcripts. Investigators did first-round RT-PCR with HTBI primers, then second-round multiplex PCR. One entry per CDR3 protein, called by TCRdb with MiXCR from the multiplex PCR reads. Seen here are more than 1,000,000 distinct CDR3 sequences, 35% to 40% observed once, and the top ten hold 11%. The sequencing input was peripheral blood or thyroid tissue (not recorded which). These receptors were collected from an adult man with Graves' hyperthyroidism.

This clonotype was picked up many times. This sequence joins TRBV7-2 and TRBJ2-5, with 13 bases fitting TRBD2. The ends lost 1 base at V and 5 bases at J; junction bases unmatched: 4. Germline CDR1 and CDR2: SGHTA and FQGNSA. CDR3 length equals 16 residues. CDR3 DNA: TGTGCCAGCAGCTTAGGTGGACTAGCGGGAGAGGAGACCCAGTACTTC. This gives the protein CASSLGGLAGEETQYF.

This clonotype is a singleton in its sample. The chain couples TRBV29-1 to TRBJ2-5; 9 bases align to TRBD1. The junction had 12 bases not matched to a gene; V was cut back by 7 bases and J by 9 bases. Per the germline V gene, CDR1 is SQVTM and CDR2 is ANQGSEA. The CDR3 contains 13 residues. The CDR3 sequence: CSALGTGSQPQYF. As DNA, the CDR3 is TGCAGCGCTTTAGGGACAGGGAGTCAGCCCCAGTACTTC.

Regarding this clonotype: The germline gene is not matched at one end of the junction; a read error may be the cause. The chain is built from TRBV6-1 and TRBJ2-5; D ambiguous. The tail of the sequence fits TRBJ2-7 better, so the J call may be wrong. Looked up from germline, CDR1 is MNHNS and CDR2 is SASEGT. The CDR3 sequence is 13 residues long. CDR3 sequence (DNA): TGTGCCATCAGTGAGTCGCGGCCGAGCGAGCAGTACTTC. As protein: CAISESRPSEQYF.

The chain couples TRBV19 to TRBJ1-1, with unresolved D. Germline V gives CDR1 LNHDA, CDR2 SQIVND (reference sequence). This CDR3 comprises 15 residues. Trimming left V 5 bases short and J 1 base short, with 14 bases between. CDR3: CASSREVTGNTEAFF. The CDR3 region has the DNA TGTGCCAGTAGTCGGGAGGTGACGGGGAACACTGAAGCTTTCTTT.

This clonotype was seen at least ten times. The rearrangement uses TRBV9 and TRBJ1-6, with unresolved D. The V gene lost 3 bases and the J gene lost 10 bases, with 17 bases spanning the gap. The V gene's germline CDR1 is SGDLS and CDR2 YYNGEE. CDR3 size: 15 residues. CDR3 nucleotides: TGTGCCAGCAGCGGGAATAGTTCCCGTAGCTCACCCCTCCACTTT. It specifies CASSGNSSRSSPLHF.

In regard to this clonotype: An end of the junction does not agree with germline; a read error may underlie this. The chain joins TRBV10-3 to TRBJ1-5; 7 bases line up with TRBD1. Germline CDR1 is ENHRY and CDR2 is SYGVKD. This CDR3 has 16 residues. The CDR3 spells CASSSLGGGRNQPQHF. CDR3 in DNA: TGTGCCAGCAGTTCTTTGGGAGGGGGCCGTAATCAGCCCCAGCATTTT.

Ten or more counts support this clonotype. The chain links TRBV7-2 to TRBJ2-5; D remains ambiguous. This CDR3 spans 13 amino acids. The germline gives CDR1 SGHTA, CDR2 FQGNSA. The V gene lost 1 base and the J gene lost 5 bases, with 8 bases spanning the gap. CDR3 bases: TGTGCCAGCAGCTTAGAGTGGAGTGAGACCCAGTACTTC. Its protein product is CASSLEWSETQYF.

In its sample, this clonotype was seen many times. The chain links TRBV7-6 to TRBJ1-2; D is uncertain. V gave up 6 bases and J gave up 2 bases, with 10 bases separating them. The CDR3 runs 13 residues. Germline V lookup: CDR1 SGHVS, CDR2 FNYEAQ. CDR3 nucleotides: TGTGCCAGCAGTGAGTTCGGGAACTATGGCTACACCTTC. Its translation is CASSEFGNYGYTF.

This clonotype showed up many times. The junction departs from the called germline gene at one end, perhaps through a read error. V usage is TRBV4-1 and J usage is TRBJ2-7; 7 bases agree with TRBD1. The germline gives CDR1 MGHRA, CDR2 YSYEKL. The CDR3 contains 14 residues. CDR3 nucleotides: TGTGCCAGCAGCCAAGGGGACAGAGCCTACGAGCAGTACTTC. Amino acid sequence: CASSQGDRAYEQYF.

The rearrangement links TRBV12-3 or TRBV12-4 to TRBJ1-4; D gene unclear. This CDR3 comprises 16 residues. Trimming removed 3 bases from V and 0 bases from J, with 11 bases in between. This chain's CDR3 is CASSFKSGATNEKLFF. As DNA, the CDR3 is TGTGCCAGCAGTTTTAAGAGCGGTGCAACTAATGAAAAACTGTTTTTT.

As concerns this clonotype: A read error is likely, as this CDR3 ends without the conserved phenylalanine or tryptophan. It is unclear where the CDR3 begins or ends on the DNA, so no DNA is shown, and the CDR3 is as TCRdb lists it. This CDR3 reads CASSLGPITNYGYTFGS. The chain joins TRBV7-2 to TRBJ2-5; the table's TRBD1 call for D was not verified on the DNA. Looked up from germline, CDR1 is SGHTA and CDR2 is FQGNSA. The CDR3 is 17 residues long, counting both termini.

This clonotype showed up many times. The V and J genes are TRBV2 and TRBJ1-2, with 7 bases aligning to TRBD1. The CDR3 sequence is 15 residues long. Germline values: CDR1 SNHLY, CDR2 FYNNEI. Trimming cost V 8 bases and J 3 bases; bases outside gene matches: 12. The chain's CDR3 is CASGETGTPDYGYTF. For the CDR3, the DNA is TGTGCCAGCGGGGAGACAGGGACCCCTGACTATGGCTACACCTTC.

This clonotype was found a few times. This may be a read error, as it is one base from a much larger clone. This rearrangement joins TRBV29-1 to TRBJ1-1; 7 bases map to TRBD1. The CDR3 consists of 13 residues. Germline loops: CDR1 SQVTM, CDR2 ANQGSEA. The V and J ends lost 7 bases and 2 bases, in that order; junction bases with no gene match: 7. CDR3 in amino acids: CSAYRDRNTEAFF. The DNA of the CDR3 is TGCAGCGCTTACCGGGACAGAAACACTGAAGCTTTCTTT.

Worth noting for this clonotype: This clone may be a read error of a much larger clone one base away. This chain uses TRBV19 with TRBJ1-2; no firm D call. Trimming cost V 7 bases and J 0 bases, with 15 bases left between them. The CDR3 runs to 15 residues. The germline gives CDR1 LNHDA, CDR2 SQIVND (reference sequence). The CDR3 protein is CASNPADGANYGYTF. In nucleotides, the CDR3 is TGTGCCAGTAACCCAGCCGATGGGGCTAACTATGGCTACACCTTC.

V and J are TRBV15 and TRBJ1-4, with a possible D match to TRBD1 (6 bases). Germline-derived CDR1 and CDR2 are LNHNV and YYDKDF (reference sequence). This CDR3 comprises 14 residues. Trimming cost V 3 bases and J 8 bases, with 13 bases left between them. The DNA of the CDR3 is TGTGCCACCAGCAGCCTCATGGGGGCGGAAAAACTGTTTTTT. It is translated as CATSSLMGAEKLFF.